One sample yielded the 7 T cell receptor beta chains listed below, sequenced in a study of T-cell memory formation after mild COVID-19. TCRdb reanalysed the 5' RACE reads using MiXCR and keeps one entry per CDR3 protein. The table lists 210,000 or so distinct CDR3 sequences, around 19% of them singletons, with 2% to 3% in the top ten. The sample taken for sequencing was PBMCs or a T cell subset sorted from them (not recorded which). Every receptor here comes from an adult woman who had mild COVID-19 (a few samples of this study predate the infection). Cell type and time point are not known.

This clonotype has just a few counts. Written as DNA, the CDR3 is TGTGCCAGCTTCGCGACTAGCGGGAGGGACAATGAGCAGTTCTTC. Encoded protein: CASFATSGRDNEQFF. The rearrangement uses TRBV18 and TRBJ2-1; 14 bases align to TRBD2. CDR3 size: 15 residues. Germline V lookup: CDR1 KGHSH, CDR2 LQKENI. V lost 7 bases to trimming and J lost 5 bases; unmatched junction nucleotides: 4.

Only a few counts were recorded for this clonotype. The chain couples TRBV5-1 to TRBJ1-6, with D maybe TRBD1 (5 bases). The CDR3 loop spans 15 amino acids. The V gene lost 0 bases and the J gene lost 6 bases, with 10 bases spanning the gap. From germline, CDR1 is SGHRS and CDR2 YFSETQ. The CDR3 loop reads CASSLDGASNSPLHF. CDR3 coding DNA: TGCGCCAGCAGCTTGGACGGGGCTAGTAATTCACCCCTCCACTTT.

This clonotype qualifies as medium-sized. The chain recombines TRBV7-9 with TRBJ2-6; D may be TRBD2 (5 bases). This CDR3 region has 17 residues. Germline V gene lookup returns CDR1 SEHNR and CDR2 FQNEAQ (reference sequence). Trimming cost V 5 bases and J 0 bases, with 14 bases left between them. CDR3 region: CASSPGISSSGANVLTF. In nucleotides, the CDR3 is TGTGCCAGCAGCCCCGGGATCTCGAGCTCTGGGGCCAACGTCCTGACTTTC.

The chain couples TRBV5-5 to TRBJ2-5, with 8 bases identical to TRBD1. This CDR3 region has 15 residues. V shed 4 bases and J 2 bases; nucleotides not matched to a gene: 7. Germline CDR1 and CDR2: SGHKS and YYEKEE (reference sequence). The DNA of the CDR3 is TGTGCCAGCAGCCTGGTGGGACAGGCTCAAGAGACCCAGTACTTC. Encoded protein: CASSLVGQAQETQYF.

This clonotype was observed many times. Written as DNA, the CDR3 is TGCGCCAGCAGCTTACTAGCGGGAAGCTACAATGAGCAGTTCTTC. This codes for CASSLLAGSYNEQFF. The rearrangement uses TRBV5-1 and TRBJ2-1; 10 bases match TRBD2. Germline loops: CDR1 SGHRS, CDR2 YFSETQ. J lost 3 bases, V lost 2 bases, and 2 bases had no gene match. This CDR3 is 15 amino acids long.

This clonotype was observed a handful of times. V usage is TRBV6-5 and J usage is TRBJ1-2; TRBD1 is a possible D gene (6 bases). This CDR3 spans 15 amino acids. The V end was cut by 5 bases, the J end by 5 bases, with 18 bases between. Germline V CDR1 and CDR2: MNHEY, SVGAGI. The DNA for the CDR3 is TGTGCCAGCAGTACTGGGGGGCGCGGGTTTTATGGCTACACCTTC. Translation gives CASSTGGRGFYGYTF.

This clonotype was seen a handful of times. The CDR3 sequence: CASSLGVGTHEQYF. Written as DNA, the CDR3 is TGTGCCAGCAGCTTAGGCGTGGGAACCCACGAGCAGTACTTC. The genes are TRBV7-9 and TRBJ2-7; D is undetermined. In germline, CDR1 is SEHNR, CDR2 FQNEAQ (reference sequence). V was trimmed by 1 base and J by 5 bases, leaving 12 bases between them. The CDR3 is 14 amino acids.